Detailed here is one TCR beta chain. What it binds is not known. This entry is derived from a study of post-analysis software for immune sequencing data. Overall study results and limits: When the samples were clustered directly with F measure, those that had been prepared in the same batch showed strong co-clustering. The study found significantly lower normalized Chao1 diversity in multiple sclerosis patients than in controls. Patients used about five TRBV segments, including TRBV5-6, TRBV5-1 and TRBV20-1, more often than controls.

Trimming took 8 bases from V and 10 from J; bases not matched to a gene: 17. This CDR3 is built from 15 residues. Sequencing libraries made from TCR beta cDNA carried unique molecular identifiers. MiXCR, run by TCRdb on the PCR reads, gives a single entry per CDR3 protein. The repertoire consists of hundreds of thousands of distinct CDR3 sequences, with roughly 29% occurring once and the leading ten covering 0.55% to 0.65%. This receptor was taken from a girl aged 10-17 years with multiple sclerosis. The rearrangement joins TRBV12-3 or TRBV12-4 to TRBJ2-1; 7 positions match TRBD2. The sample consisted of blood. DNA for the CDR3: TGTGCCAGCTCCGAAGGGGCAGGGACTACTCGGGAGCAGTTCTTC. Translated, it gives CASSEGAGTTREQFF.